Following are 26 T cell receptor beta chains from one sample sequenced in a study of cytomegalovirus exposure and HLA in healthy donors. With 60 Vbeta and 13 Jbeta primers, the PCR was carried out. Sequenced by immunoSEQ multiplex PCR; TCRdb stores in-frame clones only, minus some. The data hold 60,000 to 85,000 clones, with approximately 80% observed a single time. The sample was PBMCs. These receptor sequences come from a man in his 70s in good health and CMV-seropositive.

The chain uses TRBV19 and TRBJ2-7, with 9 bases aligning to TRBD1. V was clipped by 5 bases and J by 5 bases; unmatched bases: 7. This CDR3 has 14 residues. Per germline, CDR1 LNHDA and CDR2 SQIVND (reference sequence). The CDR3 protein is CASSPGTGPDEQYF. Written as DNA, the CDR3 is TGTGCCAGTAGTCCCGGGACAGGGCCCGACGAGCAGTACTTC. The full variable domain, in which reference TRBV19 and TRBJ2-7 provide the parts outside the CDR3, is DGGITQSPKYLFRKEGQNVTLSCEQNLNHDAMYWYRQDPGQGLRLIYYSQIVNDFQKGDIAEGYSVSREKKESFPLTVTSAQKNPTAFYLCASSPGTGPDEQYFGPGTRLTVT.

The chain joins TRBV20-1 to TRBJ1-1; TRBD1 might be the D (5 bases). The CDR3 has 10 residues. From germline, CDR1 is DFQATT and CDR2 SNEGSKA (reference sequence). The CDR3 nucleotides are TGCCGGGGGATGAACACTGAAGCTTTCTTT. As protein: CRGMNTEAFF.

The chain links TRBV6-4 to TRBJ2-3, with D possibly being TRBD2 (5 bases). Per the germline V gene, CDR1 is MRHNA and CDR2 is SNTAGT. This CDR3 comprises 12 residues. Trimming took off 6 bases at V and 5 bases at J, with 9 bases between the two ends. This CDR3 is CASSGEEDTQYF. For the CDR3, the DNA is TGTGCCAGCAGCGGGGAAGAAGATACGCAGTATTTT.

The V gene is TRBV4-1, the J gene TRBJ2-1, with 8 bases that match TRBD2. V was clipped by 5 bases and J by 2 bases; unmatched bases: 11. The CDR3 extends over 17 amino acids. The germline gives CDR1 MGHRA, CDR2 YSYEKL. CDR3 loop: CASSANAGGPPYNEQFF. The CDR3, as DNA: TGCGCCAGCAGCGCTAATGCGGGGGGTCCCCCCTACAATGAGCAGTTCTTC.

The rearrangement joins TRBV2 to TRBJ2-7, with TRBD2 identical over 7 bases. This CDR3 is 14 amino acids long. V was clipped by 2 bases and J by 3 bases; unmatched bases: 4. Germline CDR1 reads SNHLY; CDR2 reads FYNNEI. CDR3 sequence (DNA): TGTGCCAGCAGTGAACTAGCGGAGGACTACGAGCAGTACTTC. It translates to CASSELAEDYEQYF.

The chain uses TRBV7-3 and TRBJ2-1, with TRBD2 matching 16 bases. The CDR3 covers 21 residues. Germline V lookup: CDR1 SGHTA, CDR2 FQGTGA. Germline trimming cut 5 bases from V and 0 bases from J; bases unmatched to any gene: 13. The CDR3 spells CASSPTPGLAGGGSSYNEQFF. The DNA for the CDR3 is TGTGCCAGCAGCCCCACCCCGGGACTAGCGGGAGGGGGGAGCTCCTACAATGAGCAGTTCTTC.

The table lists this clone with a count of one. J is TRBJ2-3 and V is TRBV10-1; no reliable D call. The CDR3 is made up of 15 amino acids. The ends were cut back, 3 bases at V and 0 bases at J, with 10 bases in the middle. CDR1 is WNHNN and CDR2 is SYGVQD in the germline V gene (reference sequence). The chain's CDR3 is CASSDPRRSTDTQYF. CDR3 sequence (DNA): TGCGCCAGCAGTGACCCGCGGCGTAGCACAGATACGCAGTATTTT.

This clone occurred a few times. This chain joins TRBV19 and TRBJ2-7, with D possibly being TRBD1 (6 bases). The CDR3 covers 15 residues. CDR1 and CDR2 (germline): LNHDA, SQIVND (reference sequence). Between the trimmed V and J ends, which lost 5 bases and 3 bases, there was a span of 17 bases. The CDR3: CASSSAGQNLYEQYF. DNA for the CDR3: TGTGCCAGTAGTTCTGCAGGACAGAACCTCTACGAGCAGTACTTC.

CDR3 sequence reads: CASSLFRDGTGRYEQYF. For the CDR3, the DNA is TGTGCCAGCAGTTTATTTCGTGATGGGACAGGGCGATACGAGCAGTACTTC. The chain recombines TRBV28 with TRBJ2-7; TRBD1 matches at 9 bases. The CDR3 length is 17 residues. Germline CDR1 and CDR2: MDHEN and SYDVKM. J lost 4 bases, V lost 1 base, and 11 bases had no gene match. The entire variable domain, with the rest obtained from reference TRBV28 and TRBJ2-7, is as follows: DVKVTQSSRYLVKRTGEKVFLECVQDMDHENMFWYRQDPGLGLRLIYFSYDVKMKEKGDIPEGYSVSREKKERFSLILESASTNQTSMYLCASSLFRDGTGRYEQYFGPGTRLTVT.

This rearrangement joins TRBV5-4 to TRBJ2-5, with 10 bases matching TRBD2. V was pared by 4 bases and J by 4 bases, with 10 bases of the junction left unmatched. There are 16 residues in the CDR3. Germline V gene lookup returns CDR1 SGHNT and CDR2 YYREEE (reference sequence). Here the CDR3 reads CASSPPPLAGAETQYF. CDR3 DNA sequence: TGTGCCAGCAGCCCGCCCCCCCTAGCGGGAGCAGAGACCCAGTACTTC.

V and J are TRBV4-1 and TRBJ2-1; 9 nucleotides agree with TRBD1. There are 19 residues in the CDR3. The germline CDR1 and CDR2 sequences are MGHRA and YSYEKL. Losses at the gene ends were 0 bases for V and 0 bases for J; bases not matched to a gene: 9. The CDR3 sequence: CASSQDGWTGASSYNEQFF. In nucleotides, the CDR3 is TGCGCCAGCAGCCAAGATGGCTGGACAGGGGCGAGCTCCTACAATGAGCAGTTCTTC.

J is TRBJ1-1 and V is TRBV2, with D hard to call. Per the germline V gene, CDR1 is SNHLY and CDR2 is FYNNEI. V was clipped by 3 bases and J by 2 bases, with 7 bases between them. This CDR3 contains 13 residues. CDR3 in amino acids: CASSDPGNTEAFF. The CDR3 DNA follows: TGTGCCAGCAGTGATCCGGGAAACACTGAAGCTTTCTTT.

V gene TRBV30 combines with J gene TRBJ1-5; D might be TRBD1 (5 bases). Germline loops: CDR1 GTSNPN, CDR2 SVGIG (reference sequence). Trimming left V 0 bases short and J 7 bases short, with 10 bases between. The CDR3 is 13 residues long. CDR3 loop: CAWSVGAAQPQHF. The CDR3 DNA reads TGTGCCTGGAGTGTAGGGGCTGCCCAGCCCCAGCATTTT. Full variable domain (rest looked up from reference TRBV30 and TRBJ1-5): SQTIHQWPATLVQPVGSPLSLECTVEGTSNPNLYWYRQAAGRGLQLLFYSVGIGQISSEVPQNLSASRPQDRQFILSSKKLLLSDSGFYLCAWSVGAAQPQHFGDGTRLSIL.

The CDR3 sequence is CASSYGQGGGYTF. The DNA of the CDR3 is TGTGCCAGCAGCTACGGACAGGGTGGTGGCTACACCTTC. The chain couples TRBV5-8 to TRBJ1-2, with 8 nucleotides matching TRBD1. The length of the CDR3 is 13 residues. J lost 7 bases, V lost 3 bases, and 5 bases had no gene match. The germline V gene encodes CDR1 SGHTS and CDR2 YDEGEE. The variable domain in full, with the rest retrieved from reference TRBV5-8 and TRBJ1-2, is EAGVTQSPTHLIKTRGQQATLRCSPISGHTSVYWYQQALGLGLQFLLWYDEGEERNRGNFPPRFSGRQFPNYSSELNVNALELEDSALYLCASSYGQGGGYTFGSGTRLTVV.

The rearrangement uses TRBV20-1 and TRBJ2-4, with D uncertain. Trimming left V 5 bases short and J 8 bases short, with 10 bases between. CDR3 size: 11 residues. Per the germline V gene, CDR1 is DFQATT and CDR2 is SNEGSKA (reference sequence). The CDR3 region has the DNA TGCAGTGCTGGCCTGAGCGACATTCAGTACTTC. This codes for CSAGLSDIQYF.

The chain has TRBV7-9 and TRBJ1-1, with 7 bases aligning to TRBD1. The CDR3 length is 17 residues. The junction had 11 bases not matched to a gene; V was cut back by 3 bases and J by 1 base. CDR1 SEHNR and CDR2 FQNEAQ come from the germline V gene (reference sequence). The CDR3 spells CASSLHGGGMGNTEAFF. CDR3 sequence (DNA): TGTGCCAGCAGCTTGCACGGAGGGGGCATGGGGAACACTGAAGCTTTCTTT.

The rearrangement joins TRBV10-1 to TRBJ1-1; maybe TRBD1 (5 bases). V lost 8 bases to trimming and J lost 0 bases, with 10 bases between them. The CDR3 spans 13 residues. Germline V gene sequence: CDR1 WNHNN, CDR2 SYGVQD (reference sequence). The CDR3 loop reads CASGDSMNTEAFF. DNA of the CDR3: TGCGCCAGCGGCGACAGTATGAACACTGAAGCTTTCTTT.

The chain links TRBV7-3 to TRBJ2-2; the D gene is possibly TRBD1 (6 bases). CDR1 SGHTA and CDR2 FQGTGA come from the germline V gene. V was clipped by 3 bases and J by 7 bases, with 9 bases between them. The CDR3 contains 13 residues. The CDR3 loop is CASSFDRRGELFF. The CDR3 DNA is TGTGCCAGCAGCTTTGACAGGCGCGGGGAGCTGTTTTTT.

V gene TRBV27 combines with J gene TRBJ1-6; D is ambiguous. The V gene lost 6 bases and the J gene lost 7 bases, with 10 bases spanning the gap. The CDR3 contains 13 residues. Germline assignment: CDR1 MNHEY and CDR2 SMNVEV (reference sequence). The CDR3 loop is CASSDRENSPLHF. The CDR3 coding sequence is TGTGCCAGCAGCGACCGGGAGAATTCACCCCTCCACTTT.

This chain links TRBV7-9 with TRBJ2-1, with D possibly being TRBD2 (5 bases). CDR3 size: 14 residues. Germline V gene sequence: CDR1 SEHNR, CDR2 FQNEAQ (reference sequence). Trimming left V 5 bases short and J 5 bases short, with 13 bases between. DNA for the CDR3: TGTGCCAGCAGCCCCACGCCCGGGGACAATGAGCAGTTCTTC. Translating it yields CASSPTPGDNEQFF.

The chain uses TRBV7-6 and TRBJ2-3; D is ambiguous. CDR1 SGHVS and CDR2 FNYEAQ come from the germline V gene. The CDR3 contains 15 residues. Trimming pared 5 bases from V and 0 bases from J, leaving 12 bases between. Written as DNA, the CDR3 is TGTGCCAGCAGCCGTGAGGCACTTAGCACAGATACGCAGTATTTT. Translated: CASSREALSTDTQYF.

J is TRBJ2-7 and V is TRBV2; tentative D call: TRBD1 (6 bases). Per germline, CDR1 SNHLY and CDR2 FYNNEI. This CDR3 is built from 14 residues. Trimming took off 4 bases at V and 2 bases at J, with 12 bases between the two ends. The CDR3 DNA sequence: TGTGCCAGCAGTGGGACAGTTCCGACCTACGAGCAGTACTTC. It encodes CASSGTVPTYEQYF.

The chain is built from TRBV4-3 and TRBJ2-3; D is uncertain. Germline lookup yields CDR1 LGHNA and CDR2 YSLEER. Between the trimmed V and J ends, which lost 4 bases and 4 bases, there was a span of 9 bases. This CDR3 comprises 13 residues. The CDR3 loop is CASSRGVPDTQYF. The CDR3 bases are TGCGCCAGCAGCCGAGGCGTTCCAGATACGCAGTATTTT.

The chain is built from TRBV7-2 and TRBJ1-2; the D is unclear. The V end lost 5 bases, the J end lost 2 bases, and 12 bases lay between the germline ends. Germline V gene lookup returns CDR1 SGHTA and CDR2 FQGNSA. The CDR3 is 14 residues long. CDR3 sequence (DNA): TGTGCCAGCAGCGCTCAATACGCGAACTATGGCTACACCTTC. Amino acids: CASSAQYANYGYTF.

The V gene is TRBV9, the J gene TRBJ2-7; the D gene is possibly TRBD2 (6 bases). The germline V gene has CDR1 SGDLS and CDR2 YYNGEE. V lost 0 bases, J lost 3 bases, and 13 bases lay in between. The CDR3 has 15 amino acids. The CDR3 DNA follows: TGTGCCAGCAGCGTAGGCGGGCTAGCGCTCTACGAGCAGTACTTC. Its translation is CASSVGGLALYEQYF.

V and J are TRBV5-8 and TRBJ1-5; 9 positions match TRBD1. Germline V lookup: CDR1 SGHTS, CDR2 YDEGEE. Germline trimming cut 4 bases from V and 5 bases from J; bases unmatched to any gene: 7. The CDR3 runs to 15 residues. CDR3 amino acids: CASSEQQGAYQPQHF. The CDR3 region has the DNA TGTGCCAGCAGCGAGCAACAGGGGGCATATCAGCCCCAGCATTTT.